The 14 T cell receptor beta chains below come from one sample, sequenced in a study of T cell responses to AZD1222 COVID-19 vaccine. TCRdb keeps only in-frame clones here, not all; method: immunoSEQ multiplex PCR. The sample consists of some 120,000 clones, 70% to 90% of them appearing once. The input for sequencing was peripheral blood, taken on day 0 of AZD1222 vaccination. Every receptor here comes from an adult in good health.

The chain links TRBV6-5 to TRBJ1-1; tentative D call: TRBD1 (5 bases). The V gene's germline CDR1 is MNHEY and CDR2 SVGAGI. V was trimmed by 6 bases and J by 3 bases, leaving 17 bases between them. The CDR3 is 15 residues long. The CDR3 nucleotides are TGTGCCAGCAGCCCGGTGGCAGGGACCTACACTGAAGCTTTCTTT. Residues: CASSPVAGTYTEAFF.

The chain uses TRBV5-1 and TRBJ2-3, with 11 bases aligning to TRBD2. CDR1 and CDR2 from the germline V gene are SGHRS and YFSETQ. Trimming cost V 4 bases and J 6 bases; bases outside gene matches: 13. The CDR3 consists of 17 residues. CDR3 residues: CASSPRTSGPERDTQYF. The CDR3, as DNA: TGCGCCAGCAGCCCAAGGACTAGCGGGCCTGAAAGGGATACGCAGTATTTT.

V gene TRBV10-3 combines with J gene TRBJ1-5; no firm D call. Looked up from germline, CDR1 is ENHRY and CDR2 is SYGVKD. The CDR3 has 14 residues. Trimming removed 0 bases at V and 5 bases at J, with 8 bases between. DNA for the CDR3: TGTGCCATCAGTGAGTCTGTAATGGATCAGCCCCAGCATTTT. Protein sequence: CAISESVMDQPQHF.

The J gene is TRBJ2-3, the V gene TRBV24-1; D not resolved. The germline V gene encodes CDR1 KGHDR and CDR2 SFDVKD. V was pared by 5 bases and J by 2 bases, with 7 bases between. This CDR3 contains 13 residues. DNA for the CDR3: TGTGCCACCAGTGGCGCGCCCACAGATACGCAGTATTTT. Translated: CATSGAPTDTQYF.

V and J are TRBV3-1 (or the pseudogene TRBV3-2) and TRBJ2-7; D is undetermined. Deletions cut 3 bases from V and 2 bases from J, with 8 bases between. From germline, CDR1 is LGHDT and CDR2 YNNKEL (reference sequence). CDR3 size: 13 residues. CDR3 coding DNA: TGTGCCAGCAGCCATCAGGACGCCTACGAGCAGTACTTC. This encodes CASSHQDAYEQYF.

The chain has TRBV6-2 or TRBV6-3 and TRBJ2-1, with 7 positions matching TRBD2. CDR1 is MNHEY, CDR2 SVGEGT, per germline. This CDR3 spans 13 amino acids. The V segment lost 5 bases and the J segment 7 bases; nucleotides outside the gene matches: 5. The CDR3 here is CASSLRGENEQFF. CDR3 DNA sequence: TGTGCCAGCAGTCTCCGGGGGGAGAATGAGCAGTTCTTC.

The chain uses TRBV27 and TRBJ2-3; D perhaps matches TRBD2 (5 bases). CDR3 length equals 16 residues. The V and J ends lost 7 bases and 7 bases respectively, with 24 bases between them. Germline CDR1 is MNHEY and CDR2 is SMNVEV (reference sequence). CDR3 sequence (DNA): TGTGCCAGCACCGAAATCCCACAAAAATCGGGGTATACGCAGTATTTT. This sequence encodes CASTEIPQKSGYTQYF.

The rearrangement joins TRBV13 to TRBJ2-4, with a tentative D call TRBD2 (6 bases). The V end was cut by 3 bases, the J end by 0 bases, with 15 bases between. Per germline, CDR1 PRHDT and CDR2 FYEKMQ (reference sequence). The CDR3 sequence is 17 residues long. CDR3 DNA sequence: TGTGCCAGCAGCTTGAGTCGGGGGTCCATAGCCAAAAACATTCAGTACTTC. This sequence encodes CASSLSRGSIAKNIQYF.

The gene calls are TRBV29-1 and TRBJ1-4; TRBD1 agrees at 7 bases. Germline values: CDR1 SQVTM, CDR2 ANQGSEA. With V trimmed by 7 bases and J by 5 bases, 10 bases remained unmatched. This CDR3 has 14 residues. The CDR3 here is CSAKRGPGNEKLFF. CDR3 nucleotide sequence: TGCAGCGCCAAGAGGGGGCCAGGGAATGAAAAACTGTTTTTT.

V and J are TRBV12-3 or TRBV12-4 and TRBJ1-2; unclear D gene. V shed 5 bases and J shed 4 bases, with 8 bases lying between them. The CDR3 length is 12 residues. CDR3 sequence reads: CASSLGPYGYTF. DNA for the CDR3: TGTGCCAGCAGTCTCGGGCCCTATGGCTACACCTTC.

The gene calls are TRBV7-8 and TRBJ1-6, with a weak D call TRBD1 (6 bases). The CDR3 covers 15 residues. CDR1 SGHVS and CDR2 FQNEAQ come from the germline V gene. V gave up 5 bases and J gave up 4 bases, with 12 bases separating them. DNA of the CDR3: TGTGCCAGCAGCCAAGGACAGATGTATAATTCACCCCTCCACTTT. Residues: CASSQGQMYNSPLHF.

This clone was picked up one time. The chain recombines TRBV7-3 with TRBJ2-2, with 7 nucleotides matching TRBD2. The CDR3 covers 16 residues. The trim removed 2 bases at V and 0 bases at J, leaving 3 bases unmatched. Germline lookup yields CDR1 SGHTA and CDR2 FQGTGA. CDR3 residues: CASSLPGGPNTGELFF. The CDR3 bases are TGTGCCAGCAGCTTACCGGGGGGACCGAACACCGGGGAGCTGTTTTTT. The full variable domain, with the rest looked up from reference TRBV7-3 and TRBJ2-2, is GAGVSQTPSNKVTEKGKYVELRCDPISGHTALYWYRQSLGQGPEFLIYFQGTGAADDSGLPNDRFFAVRPEGSVSTLKIQRTERGDSAVYLCASSLPGGPNTGELFFGEGSRLTVL.

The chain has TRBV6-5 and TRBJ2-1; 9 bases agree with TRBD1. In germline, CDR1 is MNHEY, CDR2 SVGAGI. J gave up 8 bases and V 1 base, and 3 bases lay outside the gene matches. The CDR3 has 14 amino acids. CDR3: CASSYLTGGDEQFF. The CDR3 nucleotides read TGTGCCAGCAGTTACTTGACAGGGGGGGATGAGCAGTTCTTC.

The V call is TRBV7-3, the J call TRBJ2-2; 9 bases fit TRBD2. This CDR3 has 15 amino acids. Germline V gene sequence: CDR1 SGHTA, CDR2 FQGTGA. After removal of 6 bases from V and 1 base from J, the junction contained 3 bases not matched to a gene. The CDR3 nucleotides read TGTGCCAGCAGGGTGACTAGCGGGAACACCGGGGAGCTGTTTTTT. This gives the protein CASRVTSGNTGELFF.